One sample yielded the 25 T cell receptor beta chains listed below, sequenced in a study of blood T cell repertoires in COVID-19. Profiling relied on immunoSEQ multiplex PCR, and the TCRdb table lists in-frame clones only, not all of them. The table lists about 100,000 clones, roughly nine tenths of them singletons. The sample consisted of peripheral blood. All receptors come from a human donor in a cohort sampled during active COVID-19.

This chain uses TRBV10-3 with TRBJ2-3, with a weak D call TRBD1 (7 bases). With 11 bases removed from V and 0 bases from J, the gap between germline ends came to 18 bases. CDR3 length: 15 amino acids. Germline CDR1 is ENHRY and CDR2 is SYGVKD. The CDR3 sequence: CASGGIYYSTDTQYF. In DNA, the CDR3 is TGTGCCTCAGGGGGGATTTACTATAGCACAGATACGCAGTATTTT.

V and J are TRBV19 and TRBJ1-2, with D possibly TRBD1 on 5 matching bases. Trimming removed 1 base at V and 3 bases at J, with 6 bases between. CDR3 size: 13 residues. CDR1 and CDR2 from the germline V gene are LNHDA and SQIVND (reference sequence). CDR3 DNA sequence: TGTGCCAGTAGTATAGGGGGCTACTATGGCTACACCTTC. Its translation is CASSIGGYYGYTF.

This clone came up a few times. The chain carries TRBV19 and TRBJ1-5, with D possibly matching TRBD1 (5 bases). Trimming removed 3 bases at V and 4 bases at J, with 13 bases between. This CDR3 region has 15 residues. In germline, CDR1 is LNHDA, CDR2 SQIVND (reference sequence). DNA of the CDR3: TGTGCCAGTAGTATGGGGACTGTACGGAATCAGCCCCAGCATTTT. This codes for CASSMGTVRNQPQHF.

The rearrangement joins TRBV5-1 to TRBJ2-5; 10 bases agree with TRBD2. The V gene's germline CDR1 is SGHRS and CDR2 YFSETQ. The CDR3 loop spans 15 amino acids. Unmatched junction bases numbered 7, after V lost 4 bases and J lost 4 bases. The chain's CDR3 is CASSPGASGRETQYF. For the CDR3, the DNA is TGCGCCAGCAGCCCTGGAGCTAGCGGGAGAGAGACCCAGTACTTC.

The count of this clone is one. The chain joins TRBV13 to TRBJ1-2; TRBD1 matches at 7 bases. Germline values: CDR1 PRHDT, CDR2 FYEKMQ (reference sequence). V trimming: 0 bases; J trimming: 8 bases; junction bases outside the gene matches: 9. This CDR3 has 15 residues. The CDR3 here is CASSLGAEGATGYTF. Here the CDR3 DNA reads TGTGCCAGCAGCTTAGGTGCAGAGGGGGCGACGGGCTACACCTTC.

This clone was recorded once. CDR3 bases: TGTGCCAGCAGACACGCTCTAGCGGGGAACACAGATACGCAGTATTTT. Its translation is CASRHALAGNTDTQYF. The chain combines TRBV2 with TRBJ2-3; 9 bases line up with TRBD2. CDR3 length equals 16 residues. Trimming removed 6 bases from V and 2 bases from J; junction bases left unmatched: 9. Germline loops: CDR1 SNHLY, CDR2 FYNNEI. Full variable domain (rest looked up from reference TRBV2 and TRBJ2-3): EPEVTQTPSHQVTQMGQEVILRCVPISNHLYFYWYRQILGQKVEFLVSFYNNEISEKSEIFDDQFSVERPDGSNFTLKIRSTKLEDSAMYFCASRHALAGNTDTQYFGPGTRLTVL.

This chain uses TRBV5-6 with TRBJ1-1; 7 positions agree with TRBD1. After removal of 2 bases from V and 8 bases from J, the junction contained 3 bases not matched to a gene. The CDR3 contains 12 residues. Per the germline V gene, CDR1 is SGHDT and CDR2 is YYEEEE. CDR3 in amino acids: CASSLQGLEAFF. The CDR3 DNA is TGTGCCAGCAGCTTACAGGGGTTAGAAGCTTTCTTT.

This chain connects TRBV5-5 to TRBJ1-6, with D possibly TRBD1 on 6 matching bases. The CDR3 loop spans 16 amino acids. Trimming removed 2 bases at V and 5 bases at J, with 14 bases between. The germline V gene encodes CDR1 SGHKS and CDR2 YYEKEE (reference sequence). The CDR3 protein is CASSFVPQGNNSPLHF. CDR3 coding DNA: TGTGCCAGCAGCTTCGTTCCTCAGGGGAATAATTCACCCCTCCACTTT.

The chain is built from TRBV28 and TRBJ2-7; TRBD1 aligns across 9 bases. The CDR3 consists of 14 residues. The V gene end was trimmed by 4 bases and the J gene end by 3 bases; junction bases not matched to a gene: 4. Germline lookup yields CDR1 MDHEN and CDR2 SYDVKM. This chain's CDR3 is CASSSGTGYYEQYF. CDR3 DNA sequence: TGTGCCAGCAGTTCCGGGACAGGGTACTACGAGCAGTACTTC.

This chain connects TRBV2 to TRBJ2-1; maybe TRBD1 (5 bases). Trimming removed 5 bases from V and 9 bases from J, with 14 bases in between. Germline values: CDR1 SNHLY, CDR2 FYNNEI. The CDR3 covers 13 residues. The CDR3 region is CASSRAGYGEQFF. The CDR3 coding sequence is TGTGCCAGCAGTCGTGCAGGGTATGGTGAGCAGTTCTTC. Supplemented by reference TRBV2 and TRBJ2-1, the full variable domain reads EPEVTQTPSHQVTQMGQEVILRCVPISNHLYFYWYRQILGQKVEFLVSFYNNEISEKSEIFDDQFSVERPDGSNFTLKIRSTKLEDSAMYFCASSRAGYGEQFFGPGTRLTVL.

The rearrangement uses TRBV7-8 and TRBJ1-1; tentatively, D is TRBD1 (5 bases). This CDR3 spans 15 amino acids. Trimming cost V 0 bases and J 4 bases, with 12 bases left between them. CDR1 and CDR2 from the germline V gene are SGHVS and FQNEAQ. This chain's CDR3 is CASSLALRVGTEAFF. CDR3 DNA sequence: TGTGCCAGCAGCTTAGCGCTCAGGGTGGGCACTGAAGCTTTCTTT.

The genes are TRBV25-1 and TRBJ1-1; D may be TRBD1 (6 bases). Trimming pared 6 bases from V and 4 bases from J, leaving 9 bases between. The CDR3 runs 12 residues. The germline V gene has CDR1 MGHDK and CDR2 SYGVNS. The CDR3 DNA reads as TGTGCCAGCAGCACAGGGTTCACTGAAGCTTTCTTT. This sequence encodes CASSTGFTEAFF.

This chain joins TRBV18 and TRBJ1-2; D perhaps matches TRBD1 (5 bases). V was clipped by 3 bases and J by 5 bases, with 10 bases between them. Per the germline V gene, CDR1 is KGHSH and CDR2 is LQKENI. The CDR3 has 13 amino acids. The CDR3 bases are TGTGCCAGCTCACCTGACGGGGGGTATGGCTACACCTTC. Protein: CASSPDGGYGYTF.

The chain is built from TRBV28 and TRBJ2-3, with TRBD2 matching 8 bases. Trimming took 10 bases from V and 0 from J; bases not matched to a gene: 6. This CDR3 is built from 14 residues. Germline CDR1 MDHEN, CDR2 SYDVKM. As DNA, the CDR3 is TGTGCCACCCTCCGGGGGGGTAGCACAGATACGCAGTATTTT. The encoded protein is CATLRGGSTDTQYF.

The chain couples TRBV19 to TRBJ2-1; D is undetermined. Germline values: CDR1 LNHDA, CDR2 SQIVND (reference sequence). Trimming took 9 bases from V and 5 from J, leaving 11 bases between them. This CDR3 has 12 amino acids. CDR3 in DNA: TGTGCCAGCTCCTATGTAAACAATGAGCAGTTCTTC. It codes for CASSYVNNEQFF.

V gene TRBV28 combines with J gene TRBJ2-5; perhaps TRBD1 as D (5 bases). V was clipped by 6 bases and J by 1 base, with 9 bases between them. This CDR3 has 13 residues. CDR1 MDHEN and CDR2 SYDVKM come from the germline V gene. The CDR3 is CASRQGFQETQYF. In nucleotides, the CDR3 is TGTGCCAGCAGGCAGGGATTCCAAGAGACCCAGTACTTC.

The chain is built from TRBV25-1 and TRBJ2-5; TRBD2 aligns across 7 bases. The germline V gene has CDR1 MGHDK and CDR2 SYGVNS. Unmatched junction bases numbered 4, after V lost 5 bases and J lost 4 bases. The CDR3 is made up of 13 amino acids. CDR3 sequence reads: CASSPLAGETQYF. As DNA, the CDR3 is TGTGCCAGCAGTCCCTTAGCGGGAGAGACCCAGTACTTC.

This chain links TRBV3-1 (or the pseudogene TRBV3-2) with TRBJ1-1; D possibly corresponds to TRBD1 (5 bases). V dropped 1 base and J dropped 10 bases, with 19 bases sitting between them. Germline V lookup: CDR1 LGHDT, CDR2 YNNKEL (reference sequence). The CDR3 runs 15 residues. The CDR3 DNA is TGTGCCAGCAGCCAAGCTTCTGTGGGGCCTTCGGGAGCTTTCTTT. Residues: CASSQASVGPSGAFF.

This clone showed up just a few times. The V gene is TRBV7-2, the J gene TRBJ1-5; D remains ambiguous. This CDR3 has 13 amino acids. The germline V gene encodes CDR1 SGHTA and CDR2 FQGNSA. The ends were cut back, 1 base at V and 4 bases at J, with 5 bases in the middle. The chain's CDR3 is CASSLGLNQPQHF. CDR3 in DNA: TGTGCCAGCAGCTTAGGGCTGAATCAGCCCCAGCATTTT.

The genes are TRBV6-5 and TRBJ1-1, with a weak D call TRBD1 (6 bases). The germline CDR1 and CDR2 sequences are MNHEY and SVGAGI. The CDR3 is 13 amino acids. V was clipped by 6 bases and J by 3 bases, with 11 bases between them. The CDR3 region has the DNA TGTGCCAGCAGGAGGGGGTTGGACACTGAAGCTTTCTTT. This sequence encodes CASRRGLDTEAFF.

This rearrangement joins TRBV28 to TRBJ2-5; TRBD2 aligns across 8 bases. Germline V gene lookup returns CDR1 MDHEN and CDR2 SYDVKM. CDR3 length equals 14 residues. V dropped 5 bases and J dropped 2; count of bases not matched to a gene: 4. CDR3 residues: CASSALAGQETQYF. In DNA form, the CDR3 reads TGTGCCAGCAGTGCCTTAGCGGGGCAAGAGACCCAGTACTTC.

The rearrangement uses TRBV5-1 and TRBJ1-3; D unresolved. Germline loops: CDR1 SGHRS, CDR2 YFSETQ. V shed 4 bases and J shed 1 base, with 6 bases lying between them. The CDR3 totals 13 residues. This CDR3 reads CASSPGSGNTIYF. CDR3 coding DNA: TGCGCCAGCAGCCCGGGATCTGGAAACACCATATATTTT.

The chain couples TRBV5-4 to TRBJ1-1; 7 bases are shared with TRBD1. The CDR3 sequence is 15 residues long. V lost 5 bases and J lost 0; bases outside the gene matches: 7. CDR1 and CDR2 (germline): SGHNT, YYREEE (reference sequence). CDR3 bases: TGTGCCAGCAGTACAGGGGTTCAGATGAACACTGAAGCTTTCTTT. It yields the protein CASSTGVQMNTEAFF.

The chain is built from TRBV27 and TRBJ2-3; 10 positions agree with TRBD1. The CDR3 loop spans 13 amino acids. The germline V gene encodes CDR1 MNHEY and CDR2 SMNVEV (reference sequence). V was pared by 5 bases and J by 7 bases, with 3 bases of the junction left unmatched. CDR3 sequence (DNA): TGTGCCAGCAGTGGGACAGGGGTGTATACGCAGTATTTT. Residues: CASSGTGVYTQYF.

The rearrangement joins TRBV6-2 or TRBV6-3 to TRBJ2-7, with a weak D call TRBD2 (6 bases). CDR3 size: 14 residues. Between the trimmed V and J ends, which lost 0 bases and 5 bases, there was a span of 11 bases. CDR1 is MNHEY and CDR2 is SVGEGT in the germline V gene. The CDR3 bases are TGTGCCAGCAGTTACTCGGGAGGAGGGAACGAGCAGTACTTC. Translated: CASSYSGGGNEQYF.